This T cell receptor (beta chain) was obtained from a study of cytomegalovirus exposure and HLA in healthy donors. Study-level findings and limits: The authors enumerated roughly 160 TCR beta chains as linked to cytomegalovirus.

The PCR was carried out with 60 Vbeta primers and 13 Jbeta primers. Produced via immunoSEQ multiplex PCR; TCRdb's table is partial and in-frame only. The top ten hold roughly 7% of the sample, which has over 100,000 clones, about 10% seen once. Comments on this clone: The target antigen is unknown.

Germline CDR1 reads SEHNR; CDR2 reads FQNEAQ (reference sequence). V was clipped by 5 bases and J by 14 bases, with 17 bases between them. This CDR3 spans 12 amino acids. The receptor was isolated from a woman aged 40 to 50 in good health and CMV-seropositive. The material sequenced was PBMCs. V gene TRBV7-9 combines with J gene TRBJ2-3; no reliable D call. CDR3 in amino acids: CASSLDLSLRYF. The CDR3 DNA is TGTGCCAGCAGCCTAGACCTGTCACTAAGGTATTTT.